The 20 T cell receptor beta chains below were found in one sample sequenced in a study of cytomegalovirus exposure and HLA in healthy donors (dated by TCRdb to the late 2010s). Library preparation used the immunoSEQ multiplex PCR assay. A mixture of 60 forward primers for TCR Vbeta segments and 13 reverse primers for TCR Jbeta segments was used in the multiplex PCR. In TCRdb, the immuneACCESS table is reduced to in-frame sequences with V and J assigned. These tables do not hold every clone; where another copy was compared, an unresolved V gene accounts for under half, and the others remain unexplained. The sample table holds 100,000 to 140,000 clones, of which 82% were seen once. The biggest ten clones account for less than 3.5% of the sample. Sequences were obtained from PBMCs. The source of these receptors is a man aged 25-40 years in good health and CMV-seropositive.

The gene calls are TRBV5-1 and TRBJ2-1, with TRBD2 identical over 11 bases. The ends lost 0 bases at V and 5 bases at J; junction bases unmatched: 4. Germline CDR1 is SGHRS and CDR2 is YFSETQ. The CDR3 is 16 amino acids. The CDR3 nucleotides are TGCGCCAGCAGCTTGGTAGCGGGGGGGCCCGACAATGAGCAGTTCTTC. Encoded protein: CASSLVAGGPDNEQFF.

The chain carries TRBV10-3 and TRBJ1-2, with 11 positions matching TRBD1. The germline gives CDR1 ENHRY, CDR2 SYGVKD. Germline trimming cut 4 bases from V and 8 bases from J; bases unmatched to any gene: 6. This CDR3 spans 14 amino acids. The CDR3 sequence: CAISGGQGAKGYTF. The CDR3 DNA sequence: TGTGCCATCAGTGGTGGACAGGGGGCCAAAGGCTACACCTTC.

This sequence joins TRBV27 and TRBJ1-2, with 10 nucleotides matching TRBD1. CDR1 and CDR2 from the germline V gene are MNHEY and SMNVEV (reference sequence). The CDR3 extends over 15 amino acids. Unmatched junction bases numbered 6, after V lost 4 bases and J lost 4 bases. The CDR3 DNA follows: TGTGCCAGCAGTTCGGGGACAGGGGCCTTCTATGGCTACACCTTC. This encodes CASSSGTGAFYGYTF.

The rearrangement joins TRBV5-6 to TRBJ1-1; D remains unclear. Germline CDR1 is SGHDT and CDR2 is YYEEEE. The CDR3 extends over 11 amino acids. Trimming stripped 4 bases from V and 2 bases from J, with 3 bases between. Here the CDR3 reads CASSLNTEAFF. CDR3 nucleotide sequence: TGTGCCAGCAGCCTAAACACTGAAGCTTTCTTT. The full variable domain, in which reference TRBV5-6 and TRBJ1-1 provide the parts outside the CDR3, is DAGVTQSPTHLIKTRGQQVTLRCSPKSGHDTVSWYQQALGQGPQFIFQYYEEEERQRGNFPDRFSGHQFPNYSSELNVNALLLGDSALYLCASSLNTEAFFGQGTRLTVV.

V and J are TRBV2 and TRBJ2-4, with D perhaps TRBD2 (7 bases). The germline CDR1 and CDR2 sequences are SNHLY and FYNNEI. The length of the CDR3 is 15 residues. V lost 2 bases to trimming and J lost 12 bases, with 20 bases between them. The CDR3 DNA sequence: TGTGCCAGCAGTGAACTACCAGGGAGGGCGGACAGTCAGTACTTC. This gives the protein CASSELPGRADSQYF.

The genes are TRBV19 and TRBJ1-1; possibly TRBD1 for D (5 bases). This CDR3 comprises 13 residues. V lost 7 bases and J 4 bases, leaving 13 bases between the germline ends. The V gene's germline CDR1 is LNHDA and CDR2 SQIVND (reference sequence). In DNA, the CDR3 is TGTGCCAGTATCCGCCAGGGTTCCACTGAAGCTTTCTTT. Protein: CASIRQGSTEAFF.

CDR3 nucleotide sequence: TGCGCCAGCAGCCTATCCGAACAGGGGGTATCTGAAGCTTTCTTT. This gives the protein CASSLSEQGVSEAFF. V is TRBV5-1 and J is TRBJ1-1, with TRBD1 matching 8 bases. J gave up 6 bases and V 4 bases, and 11 bases lay outside the gene matches. Germline loops: CDR1 SGHRS, CDR2 YFSETQ. The CDR3 consists of 15 residues.

The chain employs TRBV9 and TRBJ2-1; 8 nucleotides match TRBD2. The CDR3 is 14 amino acids. J was trimmed by 5 bases and V by 4 bases; bases with no gene match: 5. From germline, CDR1 is SGDLS and CDR2 YYNGEE. The CDR3 DNA is TGTGCCAGCAGCCGGGGGGGACACGACAATGAGCAGTTCTTC. Amino acid sequence: CASSRGGHDNEQFF. Drawing the rest from reference TRBV9 and TRBJ2-1, the complete variable domain is DSGVTQTPKHLITATGQRVTLRCSPRSGDLSVYWYQQSLDQGLQFLIQYYNGEERAKGNILERFSAQQFPDLHSELNLSSLELGDSALYFCASSRGGHDNEQFFGPGTRLTVL.

Only a few counts were recorded for this clone. The chain couples TRBV19 to TRBJ2-5; TRBD2 matches 8 bases. This CDR3 has 15 residues. Trimming at V came to 9 bases and at J to 3 bases, leaving 12 bases not matched to a gene. Germline CDR1 is LNHDA and CDR2 is SQIVND (reference sequence). In nucleotides, the CDR3 is TGTGCCAGCTCCCCCCCCACTAGCGGTGAAGAGACCCAGTACTTC. Encoded protein: CASSPPTSGEETQYF. The full variable domain, rest sourced from reference TRBV19 and TRBJ2-5, is DGGITQSPKYLFRKEGQNVTLSCEQNLNHDAMYWYRQDPGQGLRLIYYSQIVNDFQKGDIAEGYSVSREKKESFPLTVTSAQKNPTAFYLCASSPPTSGEETQYFGPGTRLLVL.

This chain links TRBV29-1 with TRBJ1-1; D is perhaps TRBD1 (6 bases). The germline V and J ends were trimmed by 2 bases and 4 bases, with 14 bases remaining between them. The CDR3 totals 14 residues. Germline-derived CDR1 and CDR2 are SQVTM and ANQGSEA. The CDR3 DNA reads as TGCAGCGTTGAAAAAGGGGGAGGGGGCACTGAAGCTTTCTTT. Amino acid sequence: CSVEKGGGGTEAFF.

The rearrangement joins TRBV27 to TRBJ1-2; no firm D call. Between the trimmed V and J ends, which lost 6 bases and 4 bases, there was a span of 15 bases. Germline V gene lookup returns CDR1 MNHEY and CDR2 SMNVEV (reference sequence). This CDR3 is 14 amino acids long. The CDR3 sequence: CASSRSGISYGYTF. The CDR3, as DNA: TGTGCCAGCAGCCGATCCGGGATTTCCTATGGCTACACCTTC.

In this sample, this clone turned up a few times. CDR3 coding DNA: TGTGCCAGTACTCCTCAGGACAGGGGTCCCTATGGCTACACCTTC. It translates to CASTPQDRGPYGYTF. The chain uses TRBV19 and TRBJ1-2, with 9 bases identical to TRBD1. V was pared by 7 bases and J by 4 bases, with 10 bases of the junction left unmatched. Germline CDR1 reads LNHDA; CDR2 reads SQIVND (reference sequence). CDR3 length equals 15 residues.

The chain employs TRBV18 and TRBJ1-5; no clear D gene. V was cut by 5 bases and J by 5 bases, with 10 bases left in between. Germline-derived CDR1 and CDR2 are KGHSH and LQKENI. The CDR3 is made up of 13 amino acids. The CDR3 DNA sequence: TGTGCCAGCTCAAGAGGACTTGATCAGCCCCAGCATTTT. Translation gives CASSRGLDQPQHF.

The chain combines TRBV5-1 with TRBJ2-7; 10 bases line up with TRBD1. The CDR3 has 16 residues. The germline CDR1 and CDR2 sequences are SGHRS and YFSETQ. Germline trimming cut 1 base from V and 5 bases from J; bases unmatched to any gene: 9. In DNA form, the CDR3 reads TGCGCCAGCAGCTTGTTATGGGGACAGGGGATCAACGAGCAGTACTTC. This encodes CASSLLWGQGINEQYF.

This clone showed up just a few times. This chain uses TRBV5-4 with TRBJ2-1, with TRBD2 matching 7 bases. CDR3 length: 15 amino acids. V shed 4 bases and J 7 bases; nucleotides not matched to a gene: 11. The V gene's germline CDR1 is SGHNT and CDR2 YYREEE (reference sequence). CDR3 in amino acids: CASSPSGGGRNEQFF. In DNA, the CDR3 is TGTGCCAGCAGCCCATCGGGCGGGGGTAGGAATGAGCAGTTCTTC.

This clone was picked up one time. This chain joins TRBV30 and TRBJ2-1; the match to TRBD2 covers 13 bases. The germline gives CDR1 GTSNPN, CDR2 SVGIG (reference sequence). Losses at the gene ends were 8 bases for V and 10 bases for J; bases not matched to a gene: 11. CDR3 length: 14 amino acids. Written as DNA, the CDR3 is TGTGCCGGCCAACTAGCGGGGGGGCCAGACGAGCAGTTCTTC. Its translation: CAGQLAGGPDEQFF. Filled out from reference TRBV30 and TRBJ2-1, the complete variable domain reads SQTIHQWPATLVQPVGSPLSLECTVEGTSNPNLYWYRQAAGRGLQLLFYSVGIGQISSEVPQNLSASRPQDRQFILSSKKLLLSDSGFYLCAGQLAGGPDEQFFGPGTRLTVL.

This clone was counted a few times. The chain uses TRBV18 and TRBJ2-7, with D perhaps TRBD1 (6 bases). The CDR3 contains 13 residues. Germline CDR1 reads KGHSH; CDR2 reads LQKENI. Between the trimmed V and J ends, which lost 5 bases and 3 bases, there was a span of 11 bases. In nucleotides, the CDR3 is TGTGCCAGCTCATACAGGGAAGGCTACGAGCAGTACTTC. The encoded protein is CASSYREGYEQYF. Looking up the rest from reference TRBV18 and TRBJ2-7 gives the full variable domain: NAGVMQNPRHLVRRRGQEARLRCSPMKGHSHVYWYRQLPEEGLKFMVYLQKENIIDESGMPKERFSAEFPKEGPSILRIQQVVRGDSAAYFCASSYREGYEQYFGPGTRLTVT.

The CDR3 is CASSVAGQGPYEQYF. For the CDR3, the DNA is TGTGCCAGCAGCGTAGCAGGACAGGGTCCCTACGAGCAGTACTTC. This chain uses TRBV9 with TRBJ2-7; 8 nucleotides line up with TRBD1. The trim removed 0 bases at V and 2 bases at J, leaving 4 bases unmatched. Germline V CDR1 and CDR2: SGDLS, YYNGEE. The CDR3 consists of 15 residues. The full variable domain, rest sourced from reference TRBV9 and TRBJ2-7, is DSGVTQTPKHLITATGQRVTLRCSPRSGDLSVYWYQQSLDQGLQFLIQYYNGEERAKGNILERFSAQQFPDLHSELNLSSLELGDSALYFCASSVAGQGPYEQYFGPGTRLTVT.

The chain employs TRBV10-3 and TRBJ2-3, with 14 bases that match TRBD2. The CDR3 sequence is 14 residues long. The V gene's germline CDR1 is ENHRY and CDR2 SYGVKD. Trimming at V came to 8 bases and at J to 6 bases, leaving 4 bases not matched to a gene. CDR3 nucleotides: TGTGCCATCCAGACTAGCGGGGGGGCGGATACGCAGTATTTT. Its translation is CAIQTSGGADTQYF.

A note on this clone: A read error may account for a junction end that differs from germline. J is TRBJ1-1 and V is TRBV7-9; TRBD1 might be the D (5 bases). Looked up from germline, CDR1 is SEHNR and CDR2 is FQNEAQ (reference sequence). The CDR3 runs 16 residues. CDR3 protein: CSSSLAGGDRDTEAFF. The CDR3 nucleotides read TGTTCCAGCAGCTTAGCGGGAGGAGACAGAGACACTGAAGCTTTCTTT.